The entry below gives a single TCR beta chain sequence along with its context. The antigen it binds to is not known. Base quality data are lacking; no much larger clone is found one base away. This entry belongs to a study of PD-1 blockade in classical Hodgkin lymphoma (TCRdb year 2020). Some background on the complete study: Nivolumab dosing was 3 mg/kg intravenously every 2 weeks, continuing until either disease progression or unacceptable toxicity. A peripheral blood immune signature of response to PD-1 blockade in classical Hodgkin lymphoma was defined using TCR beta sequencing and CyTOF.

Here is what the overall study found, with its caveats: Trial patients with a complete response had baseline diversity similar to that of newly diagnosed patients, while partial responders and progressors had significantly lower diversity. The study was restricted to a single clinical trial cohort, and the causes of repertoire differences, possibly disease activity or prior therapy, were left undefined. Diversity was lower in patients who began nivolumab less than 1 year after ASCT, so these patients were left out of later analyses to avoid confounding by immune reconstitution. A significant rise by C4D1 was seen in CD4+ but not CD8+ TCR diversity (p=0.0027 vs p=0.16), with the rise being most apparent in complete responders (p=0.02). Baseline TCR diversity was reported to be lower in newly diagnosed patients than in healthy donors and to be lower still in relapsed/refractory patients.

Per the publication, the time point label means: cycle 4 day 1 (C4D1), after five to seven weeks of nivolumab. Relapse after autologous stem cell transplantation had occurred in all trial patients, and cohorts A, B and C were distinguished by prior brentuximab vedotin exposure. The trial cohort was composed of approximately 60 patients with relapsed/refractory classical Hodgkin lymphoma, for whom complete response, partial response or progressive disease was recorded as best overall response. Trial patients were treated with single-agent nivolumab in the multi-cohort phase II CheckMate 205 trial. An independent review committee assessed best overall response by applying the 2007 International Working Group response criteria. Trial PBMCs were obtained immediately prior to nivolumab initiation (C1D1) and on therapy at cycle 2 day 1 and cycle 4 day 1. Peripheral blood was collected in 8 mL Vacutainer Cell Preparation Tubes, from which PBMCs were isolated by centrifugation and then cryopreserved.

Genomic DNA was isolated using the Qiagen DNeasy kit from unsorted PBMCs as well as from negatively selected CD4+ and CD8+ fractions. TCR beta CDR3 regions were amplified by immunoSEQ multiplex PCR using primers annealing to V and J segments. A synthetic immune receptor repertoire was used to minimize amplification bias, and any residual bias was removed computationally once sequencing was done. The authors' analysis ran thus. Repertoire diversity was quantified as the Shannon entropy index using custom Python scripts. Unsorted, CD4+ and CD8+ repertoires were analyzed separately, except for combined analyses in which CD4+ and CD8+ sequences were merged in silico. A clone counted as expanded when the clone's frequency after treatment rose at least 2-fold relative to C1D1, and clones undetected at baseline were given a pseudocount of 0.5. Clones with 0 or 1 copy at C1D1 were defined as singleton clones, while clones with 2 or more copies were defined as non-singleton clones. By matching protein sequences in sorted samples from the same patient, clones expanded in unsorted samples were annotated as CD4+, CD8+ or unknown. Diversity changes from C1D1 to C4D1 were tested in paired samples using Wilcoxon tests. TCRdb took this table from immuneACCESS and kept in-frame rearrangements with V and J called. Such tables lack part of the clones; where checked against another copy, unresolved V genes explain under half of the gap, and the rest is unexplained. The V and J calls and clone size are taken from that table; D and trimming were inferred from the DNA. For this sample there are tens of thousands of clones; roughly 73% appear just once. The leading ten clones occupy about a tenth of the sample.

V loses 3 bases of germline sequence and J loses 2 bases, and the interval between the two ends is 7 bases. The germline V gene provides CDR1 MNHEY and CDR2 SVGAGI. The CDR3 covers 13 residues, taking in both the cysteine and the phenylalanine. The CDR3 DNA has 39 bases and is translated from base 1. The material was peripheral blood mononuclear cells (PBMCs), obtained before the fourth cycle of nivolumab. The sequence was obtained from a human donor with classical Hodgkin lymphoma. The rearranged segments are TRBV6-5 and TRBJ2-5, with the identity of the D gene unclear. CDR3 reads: CASSYVLQETQYF. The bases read TGTGCCAGCAGTTATGTTCTACAAGAGACCCAGTACTTC.